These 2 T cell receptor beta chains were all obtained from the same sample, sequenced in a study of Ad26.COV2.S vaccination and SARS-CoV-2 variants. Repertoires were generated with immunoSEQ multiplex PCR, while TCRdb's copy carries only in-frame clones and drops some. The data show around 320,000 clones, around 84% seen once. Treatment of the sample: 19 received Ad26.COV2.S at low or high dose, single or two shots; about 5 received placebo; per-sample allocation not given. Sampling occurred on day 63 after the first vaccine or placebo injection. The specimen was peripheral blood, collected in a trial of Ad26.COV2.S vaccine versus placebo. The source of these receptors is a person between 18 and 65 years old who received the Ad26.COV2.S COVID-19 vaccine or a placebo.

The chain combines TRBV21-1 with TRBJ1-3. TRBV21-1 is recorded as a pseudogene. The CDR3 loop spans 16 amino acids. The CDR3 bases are TGTGCCAGCAGCAAGACGCTCTACACGCGTGGAAACACCATATATTTT. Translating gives CASSKTLYTRGNTIYF.

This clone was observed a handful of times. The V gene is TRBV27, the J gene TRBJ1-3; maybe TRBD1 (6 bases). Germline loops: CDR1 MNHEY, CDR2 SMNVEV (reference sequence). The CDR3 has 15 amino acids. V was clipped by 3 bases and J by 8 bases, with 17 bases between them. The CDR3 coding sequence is TGTGCCAGCAGTTTCCAGGGGCAAATCGGAGACACCATATATTTT. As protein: CASSFQGQIGDTIYF.